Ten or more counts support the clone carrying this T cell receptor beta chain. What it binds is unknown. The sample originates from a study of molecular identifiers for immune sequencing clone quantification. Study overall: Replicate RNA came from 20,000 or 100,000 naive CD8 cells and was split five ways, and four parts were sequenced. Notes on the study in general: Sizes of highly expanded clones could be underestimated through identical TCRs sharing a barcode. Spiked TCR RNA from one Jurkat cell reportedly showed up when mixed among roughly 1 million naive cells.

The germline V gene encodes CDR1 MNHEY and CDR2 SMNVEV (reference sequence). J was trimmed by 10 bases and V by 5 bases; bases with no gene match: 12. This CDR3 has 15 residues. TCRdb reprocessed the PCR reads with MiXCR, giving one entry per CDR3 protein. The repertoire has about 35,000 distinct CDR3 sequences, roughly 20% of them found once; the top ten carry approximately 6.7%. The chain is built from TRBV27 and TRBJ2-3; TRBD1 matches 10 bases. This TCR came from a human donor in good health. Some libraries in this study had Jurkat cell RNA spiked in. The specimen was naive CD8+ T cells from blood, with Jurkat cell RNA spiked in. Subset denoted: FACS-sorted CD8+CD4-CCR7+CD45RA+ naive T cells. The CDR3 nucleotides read TGTGCCAGCAGTCTGCAGGGACAGGGGATCGCTGCGCAGTATTTT. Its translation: CASSLQGQGIAAQYF.